One T cell receptor beta chain is described in this entry. The antigen is undetermined. From germline, CDR1 is MNHNY and CDR2 SVGAGI (reference sequence). J lost 9 bases, V lost 4 bases, and 13 bases had no gene match. CDR3 size: 15 residues. The table came from immunoSEQ multiplex PCR; TCRdb's copy has only in-frame clones and leaves some out. The data hold approximately 94,000 clones, with approximately 92% observed a single time. This record belongs to a study of siplizumab effects on memory and regulatory T cells. Study-level points and caveats: Whether the proliferating Tregs (from siplizumab cultures) were suppressive was not confirmed.

Source material: CD4+ T cells sorted from blood. The clonotype originates from a human donor in good health. The chain couples TRBV6-6 to TRBJ2-7; the match to TRBD1 covers 9 bases. Here the CDR3 reads CASSSSGQGNFGQYF. The DNA of the CDR3 is TGTGCCAGCAGTTCGTCGGGACAGGGTAATTTCGGGCAGTACTTC.